A selection of T cell receptor beta chains follows, all from one sample in a study of T cell responses to AZD1222 COVID-19 vaccine. TCRdb's copy holds only in-frame clones and misses some; the assay was immunoSEQ multiplex PCR. Here the sample spans under 150,000 clones, approximately 94% being singletons. Material: peripheral blood, obtained on day 0 of AZD1222 vaccination. The receptors here all came from an adult in good health. Both conserved end residues are part of each CDR3. Each record gives: J gene, D gene, V gene, clone size, CDR3 protein, CDR3 DNA. D genes are given only for firm matches. Rows give clone size only sometimes, using once, few, many, or a class for an expanded clone.

TRBJ1-4 . TRBV3-1/TRBV3-2 once CASSQLRGGNEKLFF TGTGCCAGCAGCCAATTGCGGGGGGGTAATGAAAAACTGTTTTTT
TRBJ1-1 . TRBV10-3 . CASRTGKAYTEAFF TGTGCTAGTCGGACGGGCAAGGCTTACACTGAAGCTTTCTTT
TRBJ2-1 . TRBV6-1 . CASSEMGRQNNEQFF TGTGCCAGCAGTGAAATGGGGAGACAGAACAATGAGCAGTTCTTC
TRBJ1-3 . TRBV5-1 . CASSRGSSGNTIYF TGCGCCAGCAGCCGGGGTAGCTCTGGAAACACCATATATTTT
TRBJ2-3 TRBD2 TRBV7-3 . CASSLGGGWDTQYF TGTGCCAGCAGCTTAGGCGGGGGATGGGATACGCAGTATTTT
TRBJ1-2 . TRBV4-1 . CASSQEGTGTVYGYTF TGCGCCAGCAGCCAAGAGGGCACCGGGACTGTCTATGGCTACACCTTC
TRBJ1-4 . TRBV10-3 . CAISEARSGDEKLFF TGTGCCATCAGTGAGGCGAGGTCAGGGGATGAAAAACTGTTTTTT
TRBJ1-3 . TRBV5-1 . CASSLAPAAGNTIYF TGCGCCAGCAGCTTGGCGCCGGCCGCGGGAAACACCATATATTTT
TRBJ1-3 . TRBV27 . CASSLFFPGSGNTIYF TGTGCCAGCAGTTTATTTTTCCCAGGCTCTGGAAACACCATATATTTT
TRBJ2-7 . TRBV4-1 once CASSQDRNEQYF TGCGCCAGCAGCCAAGATCGGAACGAGCAGTACTTC
TRBJ1-2 TRBD1 TRBV11-2 few CASSPTGQGSKGYTF TGTGCCAGCAGCCCAACTGGACAGGGTTCAAAGGGCTACACCTTC
TRBJ1-1 TRBD1 TRBV12-3/TRBV12-4 . CASSLGDSKAFF TGTGCCAGCAGTTTAGGGGACAGTAAAGCTTTCTTT
TRBJ1-5 . TRBV2 . CASSELGKSNQPQHF TGTGCCAGCAGTGAACTGGGTAAGAGCAATCAGCCCCAGCATTTT
TRBJ2-7 . TRBV27 . CASRPGAPTYEQYF TGTGCCAGCAGACCCGGGGCACCAACCTACGAGCAGTACTTC
TRBJ2-1 . TRBV5-6 . CASSLVRSSYNEQFF TGTGCCAGCAGCTTGGTTAGGAGCTCCTACAATGAGCAGTTCTTC
TRBJ2-1 TRBD2 TRBV6-7 . CASSLRTSENEQFF TGTGCCAGCAGTCTCCGGACTAGCGAGAATGAGCAGTTCTTC
TRBJ2-2 . TRBV6-5 . CASRDVSNTGELFF TGTGCCAGCAGGGACGTATCAAACACCGGGGAGCTGTTTTTT
TRBJ2-5 . TRBV13 . CASGQRGRGKETQYF TGTGCCAGCGGACAAAGGGGCAGGGGAAAAGAGACCCAGTACTTC
TRBJ2-1 . TRBV28 . CASSPYWGRNEQFF TGTGCCAGCAGCCCGTACTGGGGCCGGAATGAGCAGTTCTTC
TRBJ2-7 TRBD1 TRBV29-1 . CSVGTGGNEQYF TGCAGCGTTGGAACAGGGGGGAACGAGCAGTACTTC
TRBJ2-7 . TRBV28 . CASRRQSTSYEQYF TGTGCCAGCAGACGACAGAGCACCTCCTACGAGCAGTACTTC
TRBJ1-1 . TRBV27 . CASSQAPTGTNTEAFF TGTGCCAGCAGTCAAGCCCCAACAGGGACGAACACTGAAGCTTTCTTT
TRBJ1-2 . TRBV5-8 . CASSSGTTNYYGYTF TGTGCCAGCAGTTCCGGGACAACTAACTACTATGGCTACACCTTC
TRBJ1-6 . TRBV25-1 . CASSGVGPYSPLHF TGTGCCAGCAGTGGAGTGGGCCCCTATTCACCCCTCCACTTT
TRBJ1-3 . TRBV5-1 once CASSLWHSGNTIYF TGCGCCAGCAGCTTGTGGCATTCTGGAAACACCATATATTTT
TRBJ2-5 . TRBV5-1 once CASSLAAHALSETQYF TGCGCCAGCAGCTTGGCCGCACATGCTTTGTCAGAGACCCAGTACTTC
TRBJ2-3 TRBD2 TRBV29-1 . CSVEGTSGGADTQYF TGCAGCGTTGAGGGAACTAGCGGGGGTGCAGATACGCAGTATTTT
TRBJ1-2 . TRBV3-1/TRBV3-2 . CASSQDPQGRGYTF TGTGCCAGCAGCCAAGATCCGCAGGGCCGCGGCTACACCTTC
TRBJ2-7 TRBD2 TRBV6-6 . CASSYTGTSGGGEQYF TGTGCCAGCAGTTACACCGGGACTAGCGGGGGAGGGGAGCAGTACTTC
TRBJ1-6 TRBD1 TRBV3-1/TRBV3-2 . CASSQNRDRNSPLHF TGTGCCAGCAGCCAAAACCGGGACAGAAATTCACCCCTCCACTTT
TRBJ1-1 . TRBV29-1 . CSVAIRENTEAFF TGCAGCGTTGCTATCCGGGAGAACACTGAAGCTTTCTTT
TRBJ1-2 . TRBV24-1 once CATSDGGSHGYTF TGTGCCACCAGTGACGGGGGAAGCCATGGCTACACCTTC
TRBJ2-7 TRBD2 TRBV4-1 . CASSQLAGVDEQYF TGCGCCAGCAGCCAACTAGCGGGAGTCGACGAGCAGTACTTC
TRBJ1-2 . TRBV7-2 . CASSPRVLYNYGYTF TGTGCCAGCAGCCCCCGGGTCCTTTATAACTATGGCTACACCTTC
TRBJ2-5 . TRBV18 . CASSPRGVQETQYF TGTGCCAGCTCACCACGGGGAGTACAAGAGACCCAGTACTTC